This TCR beta chain is from a study of CD8+ T cells in alopecia areata. Study-wide points: Numerous clones, expanded in lesions, remained in scalp and blood during tofacitinib.

Treatment denoted: oral pan-JAK inhibitor, 5-10 mg twice daily. As regards this clone: Its antigen is undetermined.

Extracted from the samples, RNA was reverse transcribed into cDNA to serve as the sequencing template. Clones were read by immunoSEQ multiplex PCR, and TCRdb kept only the in-frame ones, dropping some. The data contain some 120,000 clones, over 60% of them singletons. Germline values: CDR1 SEHNR, CDR2 FQNEAQ (reference sequence). Trimming removed 5 bases at V and 7 bases at J, with 15 bases between. The CDR3 spans 14 residues. Sequenced here: CD4+ T cells sorted from blood, sampled at week 4, from a patient treated with tofacitinib. V gene TRBV7-9 combines with J gene TRBJ2-1, with a weak D call TRBD2 (5 bases). This clonotype originated in a human donor with alopecia areata. This CDR3 reads CASSHRRTGNEQFF. In DNA, the CDR3 is TGTGCCAGCAGCCACCGCCGGACTGGAAATGAGCAGTTCTTC.